These 2 T cell receptor beta chains originate from one sample sequenced in a study of blood T cells in healthy people across ages. The use of a sample-barcoded 5' primer and a J-beta primer mix characterized a second PCR of about 6 to 11 cycles. One entry per CDR3 protein, called by TCRdb with MiXCR from the 5' RACE reads. The sample has roughly 800,000 distinct CDR3 sequences, about 62% seen once. The sequenced material came from blood. These receptor sequences come from a man aged 25 to 40 in good health.

The gene calls are TRBV15 and TRBJ2-6; D might be TRBD1 (5 bases). V gave up 0 bases and J gave up 0 bases, with 15 bases separating them. The V gene's germline CDR1 is LNHNV and CDR2 YYDKDF (reference sequence). This CDR3 spans 19 amino acids. The DNA of the CDR3 is TGTGCCACCAGCAGAGATATGGGCAGGACACTCTCTGGGGCCAACGTCCTGACTTTC. Protein: CATSRDMGRTLSGANVLTF.

V usage is TRBV6-1 and J usage is TRBJ1-4; D call uncertain. The germline V gene encodes CDR1 MNHNS and CDR2 SASEGT. This CDR3 contains 11 residues. With 5 bases removed from V and 5 bases from J, the gap between germline ends came to 3 bases. The CDR3 loop reads CASSMNEKLFF. The CDR3 nucleotides read TGTGCCAGCAGTATGAATGAAAAACTGTTTTTT.